A single sample gave rise to the 25 T cell receptor beta chains below, sequenced in a study of graft-versus-host responses after intestinal transplantation. These TCRs' antigens remain unknown. The repertoire was sequenced with immunoSEQ multiplex PCR; TCRdb's copy has only in-frame clones and lacks some. The repertoire holds around 100,000 clones, with roughly 91% as singletons. The sample consisted of unstimulated CD4+ T cells sorted from spleen or lymph node cells, taken before transplant. The receptors were gathered from a human donor who was the organ donor for an intestinal transplant.

Turning to this clone: Relative to the germline gene, one junction end is altered; a read error may explain this. Other DNA sequences in the sample encode the same CDR3. The V call is TRBV16, the J call TRBJ1-1; weak D call: TRBD1 (6 bases). CDR3 length equals 13 residues. CDR1 is KGHSY and CDR2 is FQNENV in the germline V gene. The CDR3 is CASSKDRTTEAFF. In DNA, the CDR3 is TGCGCCAGCAGCAAGGACAGAACGACTGAAGCTTTCTTT. The variable domain in full, completed from reference TRBV16 and TRBJ1-1, reads GEEVAQTPKHLVRGEGQKAKLYCAPIKGHSYVFWYQQVLKNEFKFLISFQNENVFDETGMPKERFSAKCLPNSPCSLEIQATKLEDSAVYFCASSKDRTTEAFFGQGTRLTVV.

This rearrangement joins TRBV30 to TRBJ2-7, with 8 nucleotides matching TRBD1. Germline V gene sequence: CDR1 GTSNPN, CDR2 SVGIG (reference sequence). V was clipped by 5 bases and J by 3 bases; unmatched bases: 3. This CDR3 comprises 12 residues. The chain's CDR3 is CAWVDRGYEQYF. The CDR3, as DNA: TGTGCCTGGGTAGACAGGGGCTACGAGCAGTACTTC.

This chain uses TRBV6-5 with TRBJ1-2; D remains unclear. V was pared by 4 bases and J by 0 bases, with 15 bases between. CDR3 length equals 16 residues. The V gene's germline CDR1 is MNHEY and CDR2 SVGAGI. CDR3 region: CASSSGRFQANYGYTF. The DNA of the CDR3 is TGTGCCAGCAGTTCTGGCAGGTTTCAAGCTAACTATGGCTACACCTTC.

This sequence joins TRBV2 and TRBJ2-5, with TRBD2 matching 8 bases. V shed 6 bases and J 1 base; nucleotides not matched to a gene: 4. The germline V gene encodes CDR1 SNHLY and CDR2 FYNNEI. This CDR3 is built from 14 residues. CDR3 DNA sequence: TGTGCCAGCAGGCCGACTAGCGCCCAAGAGACCCAGTACTTC. It specifies CASRPTSAQETQYF.

This chain links TRBV14 with TRBJ1-2; D uncertain. This CDR3 has 15 amino acids. Looked up from germline, CDR1 is SGHDN and CDR2 is FVKESK. Trimming took 2 bases from V and 7 from J, leaving 17 bases between them. The CDR3 here is CASSQNRARMFGYTF. In DNA form, the CDR3 reads TGTGCCAGCAGCCAAAACAGAGCCAGAATGTTTGGCTACACCTTC.

A single count supports this clone. CDR3 DNA: TGTGCCAGCAGTCCCCGACTAGCGGGTACCGGGGAGCTGTTTTTT. It yields the protein CASSPRLAGTGELFF. The rearrangement uses TRBV11-2 and TRBJ2-2; 10 positions agree with TRBD2. Germline values: CDR1 SGHAT, CDR2 FQNNGV. This CDR3 region has 15 residues. The V gene end was trimmed by 6 bases and the J gene end by 5 bases; junction bases not matched to a gene: 6. Looking up the rest from reference TRBV11-2 and TRBJ2-2 gives the full variable domain: EAGVAQSPRYKIIEKRQSVAFWCNPISGHATLYWYQQILGQGPKLLIQFQNNGVVDDSQLPKDRFSAERLKGVDSTLKIQPAKLEDSAVYLCASSPRLAGTGELFFGEGSRLTVL.

This clone was seen only once. J is TRBJ2-5 and V is TRBV2; D is possibly TRBD1 (5 bases). The tail of the sequence fits TRBJ2-7 better, so the J call may be wrong. CDR1 and CDR2 (germline): SNHLY, FYNNEI. The CDR3 has 16 amino acids. The CDR3 here is CASSGRLDTYTGEQYF. The CDR3 DNA follows: TGTGCCAGCAGTGGTCGCCTGGACACCTATACGGGCGAGCAGTACTTC.

The V gene is TRBV9, the J gene TRBJ1-1, with TRBD1 identical over 8 bases. Per germline, CDR1 SGDLS and CDR2 YYNGEE. This CDR3 has 15 residues. Germline trimming cut 3 bases from V and 1 base from J; bases unmatched to any gene: 5. This CDR3 is CASSGIGQGNTEAFF. The CDR3 bases are TGTGCCAGCAGCGGTATTGGACAGGGGAACACTGAAGCTTTCTTT.

J is TRBJ1-5 and V is TRBV4-3, with 10 bases aligning to TRBD1. In germline, CDR1 is LGHNA, CDR2 YSLEER. Trimming removed 3 bases from V and 1 base from J; junction bases left unmatched: 3. The CDR3 sequence is 16 residues long. The CDR3 reads CASSQDRGISNQPQHF. DNA for the CDR3: TGCGCCAGCAGCCAGGACAGGGGGATCAGCAATCAGCCCCAGCATTTT.

In this sample, this clone turned up once. V usage is TRBV20-1 and J usage is TRBJ1-2; 9 bases are shared with TRBD1. Germline V gives CDR1 DFQATT, CDR2 SNEGSKA (reference sequence). CDR3 length: 10 amino acids. V dropped 6 bases and J dropped 13; count of bases not matched to a gene: 6. The CDR3 sequence is CSAKQGASTF. CDR3 sequence (DNA): TGCAGTGCCAAACAGGGGGCATCCACCTTC.

V and J are TRBV7-2 and TRBJ2-2; possibly TRBD2 for D (5 bases). CDR3 size: 15 residues. The V end lost 5 bases, the J end lost 7 bases, and 17 bases lay between the germline ends. Germline assignment: CDR1 SGHTA and CDR2 FQGNSA. This chain's CDR3 is CASSPWTPLVGELFF. The CDR3 DNA reads TGTGCCAGCAGCCCCTGGACTCCTTTGGTCGGGGAGCTGTTTTTT. The full variable domain, completed using reference TRBV7-2 and TRBJ2-2, is GAGVSQSPSNKVTEKGKDVELRCDPISGHTALYWYRQSLGQGLEFLIYFQGNSAPDKSGLPSDRFSAERTGGSVSTLTIQRTQQEDSAVYLCASSPWTPLVGELFFGEGSRLTVL.

The chain joins TRBV12-5 to TRBJ1-2, with 10 bases fitting TRBD1. Germline V gene data show CDR1 as LGHNT and CDR2 as FRNRAP. With V trimmed by 1 base and J by 4 bases, 6 bases remained unmatched. The CDR3 length is 16 residues. Written as DNA, the CDR3 is TGTGCTAGTGGTTTGGAACCGGGACAGGGGCTCTATGGCTACACCTTC. It yields the protein CASGLEPGQGLYGYTF. Full variable domain (missing parts from reference TRBV12-5 and TRBJ1-2): DARVTQTPRHKVTEMGQEVTMRCQPILGHNTVFWYRQTMMQGLELLAYFRNRAPLDDSGMPKDRFSAEMPDATLATLKIQPSEPRDSAVYFCASGLEPGQGLYGYTFGSGTRLTVV.

This chain joins TRBV19 and TRBJ1-6; D uncertain. Trimming took off 3 bases at V and 0 bases at J, with 9 bases between the two ends. Germline CDR1 is LNHDA and CDR2 is SQIVND (reference sequence). This CDR3 spans 16 amino acids. The CDR3 region is CASSMYVSSYNSPLHF. The CDR3 region has the DNA TGTGCCAGTAGTATGTATGTGAGCTCCTATAATTCACCCCTCCACTTT.

The CDR3 sequence is CASSLVGGREAFF. The CDR3 DNA follows: TGTGCCAGCAGCTTAGTAGGGGGCAGGGAAGCTTTCTTT. The V and J genes are TRBV7-2 and TRBJ1-1; 7 bases fit TRBD1. Germline lookup yields CDR1 SGHTA and CDR2 FQGNSA. J gave up 8 bases and V 1 base, and 4 bases lay outside the gene matches. CDR3 length: 13 amino acids.

This rearrangement joins TRBV19 to TRBJ1-1, with TRBD1 identical over 9 bases. Germline V gives CDR1 LNHDA, CDR2 SQIVND (reference sequence). The trim removed 4 bases at V and 3 bases at J, leaving 15 bases unmatched. The CDR3 has 18 amino acids. This chain's CDR3 is CASSKRYGTGIQDTEAFF. The CDR3 DNA is TGTGCCAGTAGTAAACGTTACGGGACAGGGATTCAGGACACTGAAGCTTTCTTT.

V gene TRBV7-3 combines with J gene TRBJ2-3; 13 bases align to TRBD2. This CDR3 spans 16 amino acids. J gave up 6 bases and V 5 bases, and 8 bases lay outside the gene matches. Per the germline V gene, CDR1 is SGHTA and CDR2 is FQGTGA. The CDR3 DNA follows: TGTGCCAGCAGCATCACTAGCGGGGGGGCGTGGGATACGCAGTATTTT. Amino acids: CASSITSGGAWDTQYF.

The chain employs TRBV5-1 and TRBJ2-3, with TRBD2 matching 16 bases. V trimming: 4 bases; J trimming: 5 bases; junction bases outside the gene matches: 13. From germline, CDR1 is SGHRS and CDR2 YFSETQ. The CDR3 consists of 19 residues. The CDR3 protein is CASSRRGLAGGPSLDTQYF. Here the CDR3 DNA reads TGCGCCAGCAGCCGGCGGGGACTAGCGGGGGGGCCGTCACTAGATACGCAGTATTTT.

Of note for this clone: Different DNA sequences within this sample yield the same CDR3. The V gene is TRBV5-1, the J gene TRBJ2-3, with 14 bases identical to TRBD2. In germline, CDR1 is SGHRS, CDR2 YFSETQ. V dropped 3 bases and J dropped 0; count of bases not matched to a gene: 0. The CDR3 totals 16 residues. The CDR3 region has the DNA TGCGCCAGCAGCTGGACTAGCGGGGGGAGCACAGATACGCAGTATTTT. Protein product: CASSWTSGGSTDTQYF.

This clone was found once. V is TRBV5-1 and J is TRBJ2-1, with 7 bases matching TRBD1. J gave up 4 bases and V 4 bases, and 5 bases lay outside the gene matches. CDR1 and CDR2 (germline): SGHRS, YFSETQ. This CDR3 is 14 amino acids long. In DNA form, the CDR3 reads TGCGCCAGCAGCCCAGACAGGGTTTACAATGAGCAGTTCTTC. Translation gives CASSPDRVYNEQFF.

This clone was seen only a few times. The chain combines TRBV28 with TRBJ2-1, with 8 bases identical to TRBD1. Germline V gene lookup returns CDR1 MDHEN and CDR2 SYDVKM. The V and J ends lost 6 bases and 9 bases, in that order; junction bases with no gene match: 4. The CDR3 has 12 residues. For the CDR3, the DNA is TGTGCCAGCAGACCCGACAGGGGTGAGCAGTTCTTC. This sequence encodes CASRPDRGEQFF. Using reference TRBV28 and TRBJ2-1 for the parts outside the CDR3, the full variable domain is DVKVTQSSRYLVKRTGEKVFLECVQDMDHENMFWYRQDPGLGLRLIYFSYDVKMKEKGDIPEGYSVSREKKERFSLILESASTNQTSMYLCASRPDRGEQFFGPGTRLTVL.

The rearrangement uses TRBV7-3 and TRBJ2-1; 11 nucleotides align to TRBD1. Looked up from germline, CDR1 is SGHTA and CDR2 is FQGTGA. The CDR3 covers 17 residues. The V segment lost 2 bases and the J segment 6 bases; nucleotides outside the gene matches: 9. CDR3 in amino acids: CASSLGHGTGGLNEQFF. CDR3 in DNA: TGTGCCAGCAGCTTAGGCCACGGGACAGGGGGACTCAATGAGCAGTTCTTC. Together with reference TRBV7-3 and TRBJ2-1, the CDR3 gives the full variable domain: GAGVSQTPSNKVTEKGKYVELRCDPISGHTALYWYRQSLGQGPEFLIYFQGTGAADDSGLPNDRFFAVRPEGSVSTLKIQRTERGDSAVYLCASSLGHGTGGLNEQFFGPGTRLTVL.

This chain connects TRBV6-1 to TRBJ2-7; 8 bases match TRBD1. CDR1 is MNHNS and CDR2 is SASEGT in the germline V gene. The CDR3 contains 18 residues. V trimming: 0 bases; J trimming: 2 bases; junction bases outside the gene matches: 12. CDR3 bases: TGTGCCAGCAGTGAAGCCGACAGGGGAGGCTTTGCTCCCTACGAGCAGTACTTC. This translates into CASSEADRGGFAPYEQYF.

This clone was recorded only once. This chain connects TRBV11-2 to TRBJ2-5; D possibly corresponds to TRBD2 (5 bases). This CDR3 is 14 amino acids long. V lost 4 bases to trimming and J lost 5 bases, with 14 bases between them. Germline assignment: CDR1 SGHAT and CDR2 FQNNGV. This CDR3 is CASSWPSSGETQYF. CDR3 nucleotides: TGTGCCAGCAGCTGGCCTAGTTCGGGGGAGACCCAGTACTTC.

This chain connects TRBV29-1 to TRBJ2-7, with no clear D. The CDR3 covers 11 residues. V lost 6 bases and J 0 bases, leaving 6 bases between the germline ends. Germline CDR1 is SQVTM and CDR2 is ANQGSEA. The CDR3: CSVTYSYEQYF. The CDR3, as DNA: TGCAGCGTGACTTACTCCTACGAGCAGTACTTC.

This chain links TRBV4-3 with TRBJ1-1; possible D gene TRBD1, 5 bases. Trimming left V 3 bases short and J 6 bases short, with 17 bases between. In germline, CDR1 is LGHNA, CDR2 YSLEER. This CDR3 contains 15 residues. For the CDR3, the DNA is TGCGCCAGCAGCCAGGCCGGGGCCCCGGGGGCTGAAGCTTTCTTT. Translated: CASSQAGAPGAEAFF.